Described below is a single TCR beta chain sequence and its context. The target antigen is unknown. Germline values: CDR1 SGHTA, CDR2 FQGNSA. V dropped 6 bases and J dropped 2 bases, with 11 bases sitting between them. The CDR3 covers 14 residues. TCRdb keeps only in-frame clones here, not all; method: immunoSEQ multiplex PCR. The sample shows around 30,000 clones, about 80% of them seen only once. The data are from a study of graft-versus-host responses after intestinal transplantation. Study-level information: Among the recipients, all got anti-thymocyte globulin induction and then tacrolimus and steroids for 3 to 4 years. General study points: Among circulating GvH clones, peak levels were associated with early post-transplant declines in HvG clones. Recipient marrow contained GvH clones, some of which appeared first in ileum or blood.

Tissue processing of the graft released intraepithelial and lamina propria lymphocytes from it. Sequencing used ileum tissue, obtained 98 days after intestinal transplantation. The clonotype comes from a human patient who received an intestinal transplant, so some T cells may come from the graft donor. The rearrangement links TRBV7-2 to TRBJ1-5; D might be TRBD1 (5 bases). CDR3 sequence (DNA): TGTGCCAGCAGTTGGGGGTTGGGCAATCAGCCCCAGCATTTT. This translates into CASSWGLGNQPQHF.